The following is a TCR beta chain sequence with its context. The antigen remains undetermined. This sample was taken from a study of shared clonotypes between healthy human individuals. Across the whole study: Donors had three CD4 naive, three CD4 memory, two CD8 naive and one CD8 memory plate apiece. The study's findings and limits: Four donors held roughly 5% of naive CD4 clonotypes in common.

The CDR3 is made up of 15 amino acids. Germline values: CDR1 MNHEY, CDR2 SMNVEV (reference sequence). V lost 5 bases and J lost 4, with 15 bases in between. As handled by the study authors: ImmunoSEQ output lacked quality scores and full-length reads, limiting matched filtering. Sequenced by immunoSEQ multiplex PCR; TCRdb stores in-frame clones only, minus some. Clone size and V and J calls were adopted from that table, with D and trimming inferred from the DNA. The table shows fewer than 3 million clones, with 92% occurring only once. The sample consisted of naive CD4+ T cells from PBMCs. Stated subset: CD45RA+ positively selected. The rearrangement uses TRBV27 and TRBJ1-5; perhaps TRBD1 as D (5 bases). The TCR was taken from a man aged 18 to 30 in good health. Some clones in this sample may be carry-over from other donors' samples. The CDR3 nucleotides read TGTGCCAGCAGTAGTTACCGGGACTATAATCAGCCCCAGCATTTT. This gives the protein CASSSYRDYNQPQHF.